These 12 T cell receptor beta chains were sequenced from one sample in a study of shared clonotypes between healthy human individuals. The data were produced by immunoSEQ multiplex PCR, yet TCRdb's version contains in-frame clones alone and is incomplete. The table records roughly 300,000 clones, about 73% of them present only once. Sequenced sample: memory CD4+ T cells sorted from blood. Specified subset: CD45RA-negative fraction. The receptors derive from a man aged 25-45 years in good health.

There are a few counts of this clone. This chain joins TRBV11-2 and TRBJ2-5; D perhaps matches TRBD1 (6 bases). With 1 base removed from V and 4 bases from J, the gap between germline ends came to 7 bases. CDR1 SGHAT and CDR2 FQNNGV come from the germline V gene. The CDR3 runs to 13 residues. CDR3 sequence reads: CASSLVGGETQYF. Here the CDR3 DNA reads TGTGCCAGCAGCTTAGTAGGGGGAGAGACCCAGTACTTC.

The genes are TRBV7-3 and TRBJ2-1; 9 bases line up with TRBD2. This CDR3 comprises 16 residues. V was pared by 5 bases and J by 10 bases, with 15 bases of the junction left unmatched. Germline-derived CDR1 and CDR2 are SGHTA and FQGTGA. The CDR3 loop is CASSPKGIAGDVEQFF. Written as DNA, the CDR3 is TGTGCCAGCAGCCCCAAGGGAATAGCGGGAGATGTGGAGCAGTTCTTC.

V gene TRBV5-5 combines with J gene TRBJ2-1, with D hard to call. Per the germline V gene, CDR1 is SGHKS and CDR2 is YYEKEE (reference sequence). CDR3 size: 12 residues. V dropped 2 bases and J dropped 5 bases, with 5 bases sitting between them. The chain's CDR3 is CASSFRDNEQFF. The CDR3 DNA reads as TGTGCCAGCAGCTTCCGAGACAATGAGCAGTTCTTC.

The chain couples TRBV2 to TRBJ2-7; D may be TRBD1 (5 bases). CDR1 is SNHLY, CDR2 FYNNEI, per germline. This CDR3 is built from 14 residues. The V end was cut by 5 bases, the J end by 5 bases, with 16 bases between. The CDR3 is CASSLSKGWDEQYF. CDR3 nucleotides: TGTGCCAGCAGTCTTTCGAAGGGGTGGGACGAGCAGTACTTC.

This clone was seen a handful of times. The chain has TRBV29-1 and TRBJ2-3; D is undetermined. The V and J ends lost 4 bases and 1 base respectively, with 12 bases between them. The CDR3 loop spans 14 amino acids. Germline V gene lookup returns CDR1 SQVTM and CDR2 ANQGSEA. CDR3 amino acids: CSVAQKVGTDTQYF. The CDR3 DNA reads TGCAGCGTTGCGCAGAAAGTGGGCACAGATACGCAGTATTTT.

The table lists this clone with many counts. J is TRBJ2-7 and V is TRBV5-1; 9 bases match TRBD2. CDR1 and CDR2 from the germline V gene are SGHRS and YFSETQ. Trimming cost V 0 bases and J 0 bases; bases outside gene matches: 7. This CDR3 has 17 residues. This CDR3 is CASSLGSAGGVSYEQYF. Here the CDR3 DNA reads TGCGCCAGCAGCTTGGGTTCGGCGGGAGGGGTCTCCTACGAGCAGTACTTC. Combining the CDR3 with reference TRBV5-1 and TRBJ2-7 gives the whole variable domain KAGVTQTPRYLIKTRGQQVTLSCSPISGHRSVSWYQQTPGQGLQFLFEYFSETQRNKGNFPGRFSGRQFSNSRSEMNVSTLELGDSALYLCASSLGSAGGVSYEQYFGPGTRLTVT.

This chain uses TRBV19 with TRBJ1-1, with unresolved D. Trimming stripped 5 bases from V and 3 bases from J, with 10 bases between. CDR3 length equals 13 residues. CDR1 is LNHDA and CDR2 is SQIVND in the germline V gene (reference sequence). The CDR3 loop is CASSLMVDTEAFF. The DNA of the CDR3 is TGTGCCAGTAGTTTGATGGTCGACACTGAAGCTTTCTTT.

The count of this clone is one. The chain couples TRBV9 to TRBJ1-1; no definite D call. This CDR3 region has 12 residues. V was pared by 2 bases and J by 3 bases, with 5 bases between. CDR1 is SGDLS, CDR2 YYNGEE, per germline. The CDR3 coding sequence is TGTGCCAGCAGCGTTCTCGACACTGAAGCTTTCTTT. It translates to CASSVLDTEAFF.

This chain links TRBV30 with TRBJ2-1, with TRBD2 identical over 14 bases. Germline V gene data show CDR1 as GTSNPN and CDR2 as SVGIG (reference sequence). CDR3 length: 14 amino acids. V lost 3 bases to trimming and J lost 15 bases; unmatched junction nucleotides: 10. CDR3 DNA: TGTGCCTGGAGCCAACCGGGACTAGCGGGAGCTTGGTTCTTC. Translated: CAWSQPGLAGAWFF.

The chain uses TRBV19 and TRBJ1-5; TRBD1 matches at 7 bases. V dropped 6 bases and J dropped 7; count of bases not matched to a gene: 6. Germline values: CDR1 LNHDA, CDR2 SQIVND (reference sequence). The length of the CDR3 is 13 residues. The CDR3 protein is CASSETGAQPQHF. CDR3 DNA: TGTGCCAGTAGCGAAACAGGGGCACAGCCCCAGCATTTT. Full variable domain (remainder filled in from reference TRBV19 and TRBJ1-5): DGGITQSPKYLFRKEGQNVTLSCEQNLNHDAMYWYRQDPGQGLRLIYYSQIVNDFQKGDIAEGYSVSREKKESFPLTVTSAQKNPTAFYLCASSETGAQPQHFGDGTRLSIL.

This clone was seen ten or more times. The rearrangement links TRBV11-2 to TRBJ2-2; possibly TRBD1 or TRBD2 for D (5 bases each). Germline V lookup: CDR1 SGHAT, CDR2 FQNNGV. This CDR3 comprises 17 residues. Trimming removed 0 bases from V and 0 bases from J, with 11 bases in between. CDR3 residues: CASSLDSGRTNTGELFF. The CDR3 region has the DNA TGTGCCAGCAGCTTAGATTCGGGACGGACGAACACCGGGGAGCTGTTTTTT.

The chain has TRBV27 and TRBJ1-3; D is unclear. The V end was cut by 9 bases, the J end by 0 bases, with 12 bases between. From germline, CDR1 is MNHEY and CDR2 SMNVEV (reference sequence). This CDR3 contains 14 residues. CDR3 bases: TGTGCCAGTAAACCTTGGGTCTCTGGAAACACCATATATTTT. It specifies CASKPWVSGNTIYF.